This is a list of T cell receptor beta chains from one sample in a study of OX40 agonist ivuxolimab in advanced cancers. The method was immunoSEQ multiplex PCR; TCRdb's version includes in-frame clones alone and lacks a portion of them. The table shows tens of thousands of clones, with about 85% occurring only once. The starting material was CD4+ or CD8+ T cells sorted from blood, obtained in a trial of the OX40 agonist ivuxolimab. These receptor sequences come from an adult with an advanced solid tumor such as melanoma, head and neck, liver or kidney cancer. Each CDR3 is given with its conserved first and last residue. The order of the fields is CDR3 length, J gene, V gene, D gene, clone size, CDR3 DNA, CDR3 protein. The D gene is left open where the match is weak. Clone size, where shown, is once, few, many, or a class for clones that have expanded.

>15|TRBJ2-3|TRBV19|TRBD2|-
TGTGCCAGTAGTGCTCGGGCTAGCGGGAGTTATACGCAGTATTTT
CASSARASGSYTQYF
>14|TRBJ2-2|TRBV7-3|-|-
TGTGCCAGCAGCTCGGGGGCGAGCACCGGGGAGCTGTTTTTT
CASSSGASTGELFF
>13|TRBJ2-7|TRBV6-6|-|once
TGTGCCAGCACCCCCGGACAGACCTACGAGCAGTACTTC
CASTPGQTYEQYF
>14|TRBJ1-1|TRBV4-2|TRBD1|-
TGTGCCAGCAGCCCCGGAACCCGACAGGGGGCGGCTTTCTTT
CASSPGTRQGAAFF
>10|TRBJ2-5|TRBV30|-|once
TGTGCTGGAGGGGAAGAGACCCAGTACTTC
CAGGEETQYF
>13|TRBJ2-3|TRBV27|-|-
TGTGCCAGCAGTTCCAATGGGGCAGATACGCAGTATTTT
CASSSNGADTQYF
>15|TRBJ2-2|TRBV7-3|TRBD2|-
TGTGCCAGCAGCTTAAACGGGAGGAGGACCGGGGAGCTGTTTTTT
CASSLNGRRTGELFF
>15|TRBJ1-4|TRBV2|-|-
TGTGCCAGCAGGGTTGGCAGTGCAACTAATGAAAAACTGTTTTTT
CASRVGSATNEKLFF
>14|TRBJ2-5|TRBV5-5|TRBD1|-
TGTGCCAGCAGCACCTGGACAGGCCAAGAGACCCAGTACTTC
CASSTWTGQETQYF
>14|TRBJ1-2|TRBV28|-|-
TGTGCCAGCAGTTTACCCCACGGGGTCCATGGCTACACCTTC
CASSLPHGVHGYTF